The entry below describes one T cell receptor (beta chain). The data stem from a study of blood T cell repertoires in COVID-19. Produced via immunoSEQ multiplex PCR; TCRdb's table is partial and in-frame only. The sample contains 300,000 to 400,000 clones, 87% of which appear only once. V lost 4 bases to trimming and J lost 9 bases, with 14 bases between them. Per the germline V gene, CDR1 is SGDLS and CDR2 is YYNGEE. The CDR3 is 13 residues long. This clonotype originated in a man younger than 40 with COVID-19, enrolled during active disease. The chain uses TRBV9 and TRBJ1-3; no clear D. The sample was peripheral blood. CDR3 nucleotide sequence: TGTGCCAGCAGCACAACTTCCCGGGGCACCATATATTTT. This translates into CASSTTSRGTIYF.